This T cell receptor beta chain was observed in a study of cytotoxic CD8 clonotypes in ibrutinib-treated CLL. Study-level findings and limits: At the start, clonality exceeded age-matched healthy donors and followed circulating CD8+ T-cell counts. Public clonotypes showed up rarely, and on treatment they shrank or held steady. Progressing and sustained-remission patients had different sampling times.

The assay was immunoSEQ multiplex PCR, and TCRdb's table has in-frame clones only and misses some. The table includes 250,000 to 350,000 clones, roughly three quarters detected once. Turning to this clone: The target antigen is unknown.

The CDR3 runs to 14 residues. Germline loops: CDR1 SGHRS, CDR2 YFSETQ. Trimming shortened V by 0 bases and J by 3 bases, and 9 bases separated the two germline ends. The sequences come from PBMCs, collected at disease progression, from a patient treated with ibrutinib. The sequence was collected from a human donor with chronic lymphocytic leukemia. The rearrangement links TRBV5-1 to TRBJ1-2; tentatively, D is TRBD1 (5 bases). DNA for the CDR3: TGCGCCAGCAGCTTGGACAGGTTAGACTATGGCTACACCTTC. Translated: CASSLDRLDYGYTF.